Within the sample, the clone carrying this T cell receptor beta chain is medium-sized. The V end lost 4 bases, the J end lost 0 bases, and 6 bases lay between the germline ends. The CDR3 loop spans 13 amino acids. These data are taken from a study of blood T cells in healthy people across ages. Peripheral blood from each donor was collected in a volume of approximately 10 milliliters. A sample-barcoded 5' primer and a J-beta primer mix were used in a second PCR of roughly 7 to 11 cycles. TCRdb reprocessed the 5' RACE reads via MiXCR and lists one record per CDR3 protein. The profile shows some 940,000 distinct CDR3 sequences, around 29% of them singletons. These sequences were also reported in another study, on T cells of mothers and their children.

The sample consisted of blood. The rearrangement links TRBV12-3 or TRBV12-4 to TRBJ1-1; the D is unclear. This clonotype was sampled from a woman aged 40 to 50 in good health. CDR3 sequence (DNA): TGTGCCAGCAGTTCTCGGTTGAACACTGAAGCTTTCTTT. Protein product: CASSSRLNTEAFF.